Below are 31 T cell receptor beta chains sequenced from a single sample in a study of regulatory T cells in long-lasting Graves disease. Time point reported: newly diagnosed GD, antithyroid drugs for less than 3 months. RNA isolated from PBMCs was used to make the TCR library. To make TCR beta libraries, researchers used iRepertoire HTBI primers and Arm-PCR of CDR3 regions. MiXCR was run by TCRdb on the multiplex PCR reads, yielding one entry per CDR3 protein. Among 450,000 to 700,000 distinct CDR3 sequences listed, roughly 14% were seen once. This sample was shared with a second study, whose subject was T cells in Graves' hyperthyroidism and ophthalmopathy.

The sample was peripheral blood mononuclear cells (PBMCs), taken at new diagnosis, from a patient treated with antithyroid drugs. Receptors were obtained from a man aged 30 to 39 with Graves disease.

Many counts were recorded for this clonotype. V is TRBV2 and J is TRBJ2-1; no reliable D call. The CDR3 length is 11 residues. Germline CDR1 SNHLY, CDR2 FYNNEI. The V gene lost 8 bases and the J gene lost 5 bases, with 7 bases spanning the gap. The DNA for the CDR3 is TGTGCCAGCTGCAGAGACAATGAGCAGTTCTTC. It is translated as CASCRDNEQFF.

Ten or more counts support this clonotype. The chain couples TRBV12-3 or TRBV12-4 to TRBJ2-5, with 11 positions matching TRBD2. This CDR3 comprises 15 residues. The V and J ends lost 7 bases and 7 bases, in that order; junction bases with no gene match: 11. The CDR3 DNA sequence: TGTGCCAGCAAAAGTACTAGCGGGAGTGGGGCGACCCAGTACTTC. Translating it yields CASKSTSGSGATQYF.

At least ten counts were recorded for this clonotype. The chain recombines TRBV28 with TRBJ2-6; D possibly matches TRBD1 or TRBD2 (5 bases each). Germline CDR1 is MDHEN and CDR2 is SYDVKM. The CDR3 runs to 15 residues. V was pared by 5 bases and J by 4 bases, with 12 bases between. The CDR3 region is CASSPPGTGANVLTF. The CDR3 DNA is TGTGCCAGCAGTCCCCCAGGGACCGGGGCCAACGTCCTGACTTTC.

This clonotype has a handful of counts. CDR3 DNA sequence: TGTGCCAGTACCACTTCGGCCCTCCAAGAGACCCAGTACTTC. It codes for CASTTSALQETQYF. The chain couples TRBV19 to TRBJ2-5; D call uncertain. The germline V gene encodes CDR1 LNHDA and CDR2 SQIVND (reference sequence). The CDR3 loop spans 14 amino acids. V was clipped by 7 bases and J by 1 base, with 13 bases between them.

This clonotype has just a few counts. This chain connects TRBV18 to TRBJ2-2; D remains ambiguous. Trimming left V 1 base short and J 4 bases short, with 7 bases between. The CDR3 sequence is 14 residues long. Germline lookup yields CDR1 KGHSH and CDR2 LQKENI. In DNA, the CDR3 is TGTGCCAGCTCACCACAAGACGGCACCGGGGAGCTGTTTTTT. Its translation: CASSPQDGTGELFF. The variable domain in full, completed from reference TRBV18 and TRBJ2-2, reads NAGVMQNPRHLVRRRGQEARLRCSPMKGHSHVYWYRQLPEEGLKFMVYLQKENIIDESGMPKERFSAEFPKEGPSILRIQQVVRGDSAAYFCASSPQDGTGELFFGEGSRLTVL.

This chain connects TRBV20-1 to TRBJ2-1; TRBD1 agrees at 10 bases. CDR3 size: 16 residues. Germline V lookup: CDR1 DFQATT, CDR2 SNEGSKA (reference sequence). The junction had 13 bases not matched to a gene; V was cut back by 3 bases and J by 8 bases. CDR3 sequence (DNA): TGCAGTGCTAGTCTAAACCCGGACAGGGGGTCTGATGAGCAGTTCTTC. Residues: CSASLNPDRGSDEQFF.

The genes are TRBV19 and TRBJ1-1, with D unclear. The V gene lost 0 bases and the J gene lost 6 bases, with 8 bases spanning the gap. Germline values: CDR1 LNHDA, CDR2 SQIVND (reference sequence). This CDR3 is built from 13 residues. The CDR3 nucleotides read TGTGCCAGTAGTATAGAAGGCGGGTCTGAAGCTTTCTTT. Translation: CASSIEGGSEAFF.

V usage is TRBV9 and J usage is TRBJ2-1; D ambiguous. Trimming cost V 5 bases and J 2 bases, with 14 bases left between them. Germline CDR1 reads SGDLS; CDR2 reads YYNGEE. The CDR3 contains 15 residues. The CDR3 region is CASSVLREAYNEQFF. As DNA, the CDR3 is TGTGCCAGCAGTGTCCTACGAGAGGCCTACAATGAGCAGTTCTTC.

This clonotype was seen more than once but under ten times. J is TRBJ2-3 and V is TRBV29-1, with 9 bases fitting TRBD2. The CDR3 spans 14 residues. Germline lookup yields CDR1 SQVTM and CDR2 ANQGSEA. V lost 2 bases, J lost 5 bases, and 5 bases stayed unmatched. CDR3 bases: TGCAGCGTTGAATATAGCGGGAGAGGAGATACGCAGTATTTT. Residues: CSVEYSGRGDTQYF.

This clonotype was detected many times. The chain's CDR3 is CASSLDIFANYNEQFF. The CDR3 nucleotides are TGTGCCAGCAGCCTCGACATATTCGCCAACTACAATGAGCAGTTCTTC. This chain uses TRBV7-9 with TRBJ2-1; D is ambiguous. The CDR3 consists of 16 residues. Trimming shortened V by 5 bases and J by 3 bases, and 17 bases separated the two germline ends. The V gene's germline CDR1 is SEHNR and CDR2 FQNEAQ (reference sequence).

This clonotype was detected a few times. CDR3 nucleotide sequence: TGTGCCAGCAGCGGGTACAGGGGTGAAGGCTACACCTTC. Translating gives CASSGYRGEGYTF. The J gene is TRBJ1-2, the V gene TRBV7-2, with 7 positions matching TRBD1. CDR1 is SGHTA, CDR2 FQGNSA, per germline. The CDR3 extends over 13 amino acids. V trimming: 5 bases; J trimming: 8 bases; junction bases outside the gene matches: 8.

This clonotype has at least ten counts. V gene TRBV7-2 combines with J gene TRBJ1-2; D is possibly TRBD1 (5 bases). Deletions cut 1 base from V and 3 bases from J, with 9 bases between. This CDR3 has 14 amino acids. The germline V gene has CDR1 SGHTA and CDR2 FQGNSA. The CDR3 nucleotides are TGTGCCAGCAGCTTAGATCAGGGCGACTATGGCTACACCTTC. Translation gives CASSLDQGDYGYTF.

At least ten counts were recorded for this clonotype. The chain links TRBV28 to TRBJ2-2; possibly TRBD2 for D (6 bases). The V end was cut by 3 bases, the J end by 1 base, with 9 bases between. CDR3 length: 15 amino acids. Germline V gene sequence: CDR1 MDHEN, CDR2 SYDVKM. The CDR3 region is CASSFQGLNTGELFF. The CDR3 nucleotides read TGTGCCAGCAGTTTTCAGGGACTGAACACCGGGGAGCTGTTTTTT.

This clonotype was counted only a few times. The rearrangement joins TRBV9 to TRBJ2-3, with a tentative D call TRBD2 (6 bases). The CDR3 runs to 13 residues. CDR1 is SGDLS, CDR2 YYNGEE, per germline. Between the trimmed V and J ends, which lost 2 bases and 8 bases, there was a span of 12 bases. In nucleotides, the CDR3 is TGTGCCAGCAGCGTCGAGACTAGGGGTACGCAGTATTTT. Amino acids: CASSVETRGTQYF. Supplemented by reference TRBV9 and TRBJ2-3, the full variable domain reads DSGVTQTPKHLITATGQRVTLRCSPRSGDLSVYWYQQSLDQGLQFLIQYYNGEERAKGNILERFSAQQFPDLHSELNLSSLELGDSALYFCASSVETRGTQYFGPGTRLTVL.

The rearrangement uses TRBV15 and TRBJ1-2, with TRBD1 matching over 9 bases. J lost 7 bases, V lost 0 bases, and 6 bases had no gene match. This CDR3 has 15 residues. Germline CDR1 and CDR2: LNHNV and YYDKDF (reference sequence). The CDR3 spells CATSRERDREFGYTF. The CDR3 nucleotides read TGTGCCACCAGCAGAGAGAGGGACAGGGAGTTTGGCTACACCTTC.

This clonotype was observed a few times. This sequence joins TRBV29-1 and TRBJ1-3; D remains ambiguous. CDR3 length: 12 residues. Trimming shortened V by 3 bases and J by 3 bases, and 6 bases separated the two germline ends. The germline V gene has CDR1 SQVTM and CDR2 ANQGSEA. Here the CDR3 DNA reads TGCAGCGTTGAGGCCGGTGGAAACACCATATATTTT. Encoded protein: CSVEAGGNTIYF.

As for this clonotype: One base away lies a much larger clone, so this may be a sequencing read error. The chain couples TRBV10-3 to TRBJ2-7; 11 bases agree with TRBD2. The CDR3 has 15 residues. The V gene's germline CDR1 is ENHRY and CDR2 SYGVKD. The CDR3 DNA sequence: TGTGCCATCAGTGACGGGACTAGCGGAACCTACGAGCGGTACTTC. Residues: CAISDGTSGTYERYF.

This clonotype has a count of ten or more. The J gene is TRBJ2-3, the V gene TRBV12-3 or TRBV12-4; D is uncertain. V lost 1 base and J lost 5, with 10 bases in between. The CDR3 runs to 14 residues. The CDR3 DNA follows: TGTGCCAGCAGTTTAGGGCCCCCAGAAGATACGCAGTATTTT. This codes for CASSLGPPEDTQYF.

This clonotype has a count of ten or more. The CDR3 sequence is CASSGGTSGTDTQYF. The CDR3 coding sequence is TGCGCCAGCAGTGGAGGGACTAGCGGGACGGATACGCAGTATTTT. The chain carries TRBV10-2 and TRBJ2-3; 13 nucleotides line up with TRBD2. V was clipped by 4 bases and J by 6 bases; unmatched bases: 4. From germline, CDR1 is WSHSY and CDR2 SAAADI. CDR3 length: 15 amino acids.

J is TRBJ2-1 and V is TRBV7-2; 8 bases line up with TRBD2. Germline CDR1 SGHTA, CDR2 FQGNSA. The V gene end was trimmed by 3 bases and the J gene end by 4 bases; junction bases not matched to a gene: 5. There are 15 residues in the CDR3. The DNA for the CDR3 is TGTGCCAGCAGCTTTCTAGCGGGCCAGTACAATGAGCAGTTCTTC. This translates into CASSFLAGQYNEQFF.

This clonotype appeared many times. V is TRBV6-2 or TRBV6-3 and J is TRBJ1-4, with 7 bases that match TRBD1. This CDR3 comprises 15 residues. The V and J ends lost 7 bases and 2 bases, in that order; junction bases with no gene match: 7. CDR1 is MNHEY and CDR2 is SVGEGT in the germline V gene. CDR3 sequence: CASTDRAFTNEKLFF. Written as DNA, the CDR3 is TGTGCCAGCACCGACAGGGCGTTCACTAATGAAAAACTGTTTTTT.

Points on this clonotype: Possible read error: a much larger clone is one base away. The chain uses TRBV5-5 and TRBJ2-7; D gene uncertain. Germline CDR1 is SGHKS and CDR2 is YYEKEE (reference sequence). There are 14 residues in the CDR3. CDR3 bases: TGTCCCAGCAGCCCCATCGACCGTCAATACGAGCAGTACTTC. It codes for CPSSPIDRQYEQYF.

This clonotype has at least ten counts. The chain has TRBV2 and TRBJ1-1; D gene uncertain. Germline V gives CDR1 SNHLY, CDR2 FYNNEI. The CDR3 loop spans 13 amino acids. V was trimmed by 2 bases and J by 0 bases, leaving 4 bases between them. The chain's CDR3 is CASSEHLNTEAFF. CDR3 DNA sequence: TGTGCCAGCAGTGAACATCTGAACACTGAAGCTTTCTTT.

This clonotype was observed at least ten times. J is TRBJ2-1 and V is TRBV10-1; 8 bases are shared with TRBD2. V was pared by 8 bases and J by 7 bases, with 7 bases of the junction left unmatched. Germline V gives CDR1 WNHNN, CDR2 SYGVQD (reference sequence). The CDR3 has 13 residues. The CDR3 reads CASGTRRLNEQFF. CDR3 sequence (DNA): TGCGCCAGCGGGACTAGACGACTGAATGAGCAGTTCTTC.

This clonotype was counted ten times or more. The chain carries TRBV28 and TRBJ1-5, with a tentative D call TRBD1 (6 bases). Trimming shortened V by 4 bases and J by 3 bases, and 16 bases separated the two germline ends. This CDR3 contains 16 residues. In germline, CDR1 is MDHEN, CDR2 SYDVKM. The DNA for the CDR3 is TGTGCCAGCAGTTCACCCCAGGGGTTCTCCAATCAGCCCCAGCATTTT. This translates into CASSSPQGFSNQPQHF.

This clonotype was seen many times. This chain joins TRBV15 and TRBJ2-3; D gene uncertain. V lost 5 bases, J lost 0 bases, and 6 bases lay in between. The CDR3 covers 13 residues. Germline V lookup: CDR1 LNHNV, CDR2 YYDKDF (reference sequence). The CDR3, as DNA: TGTGCCACCAGCTACGGAAGCACAGATACGCAGTATTTT. This codes for CATSYGSTDTQYF. Variable domain in full (rest from reference TRBV15 and TRBJ2-3): DAMVIQNPRYQVTQFGKPVTLSCSQTLNHNVMYWYQQKSSQAPKLLFHYYDKDFNNEADTPDNFQSRRPNTSFCFLDIRSPGLGDTAMYLCATSYGSTDTQYFGPGTRLTVL.

This chain joins TRBV6-1 and TRBJ1-1; D ambiguous. The ends were cut back, 9 bases at V and 10 bases at J, with 15 bases in the middle. Germline V gene lookup returns CDR1 MNHNS and CDR2 SASEGT. CDR3 length: 11 amino acids. CDR3 DNA sequence: TGTGCCAGAAACGGGCCTACACGAGCTTTCTTT. Its translation: CARNGPTRAFF.

This clonotype came up a few times. The chain employs TRBV29-1 and TRBJ2-1; 7 bases agree with TRBD2. With V trimmed by 2 bases and J by 5 bases, 6 bases remained unmatched. This CDR3 has 14 amino acids. The V gene's germline CDR1 is SQVTM and CDR2 ANQGSEA. CDR3 region: CSVESGGGHNEQFF. The CDR3 nucleotides read TGCAGCGTTGAATCGGGGGGTGGCCACAATGAGCAGTTCTTC.

This clonotype was observed a handful of times. The J gene is TRBJ2-7, the V gene TRBV6-2 or TRBV6-3; D remains ambiguous. The CDR3 extends over 14 amino acids. Germline values: CDR1 MNHEY, CDR2 SVGEGT. Trimming cost V 0 bases and J 0 bases, with 6 bases left between them. The CDR3 DNA sequence: TGTGCCAGCAGTTACTCCGGGCACTCCTACGAGCAGTACTTC. It specifies CASSYSGHSYEQYF.

This chain uses TRBV29-1 with TRBJ2-1; TRBD2 agrees at 7 bases. The CDR3 spans 16 residues. The trim removed 4 bases at V and 6 bases at J, leaving 15 bases unmatched. Germline V gives CDR1 SQVTM, CDR2 ANQGSEA. The CDR3 sequence: CSVGGVTSGGGNEQFF. In DNA form, the CDR3 reads TGCAGCGTTGGGGGGGTAACTAGTGGCGGGGGCAATGAGCAGTTCTTC.

This clonotype appeared many times. The DNA of the CDR3 is TGTGCCAGCAACTCACCTCAGGGTAGGAATGAGCAGTTCTTC. Its protein product is CASNSPQGRNEQFF. This chain uses TRBV6-1 with TRBJ2-1; tentatively, D is TRBD1 (5 bases). With 7 bases removed from V and 7 bases from J, the gap between germline ends came to 17 bases. CDR3 length: 14 amino acids. Germline assignment: CDR1 MNHNS and CDR2 SASEGT.